Presented here are 16 T cell receptor beta chains from one specimen sequenced in a study of T cell changes during pregnancy in multiple sclerosis. Profiling relied on immunoSEQ multiplex PCR, and the TCRdb table lists in-frame clones only, not all of them. In the table there are about 42,000 clones, approximately 92% of which are singletons. The sample was CD4+ T cells from peripheral blood mononuclear cells, taken after pregnancy. The receptor source for this set is a female donor in good health, enrolled as a control in a pregnancy study.

V usage is TRBV7-2 and J usage is TRBJ1-1; D call uncertain. The germline gives CDR1 SGHTA, CDR2 FQGNSA. Trimming left V 2 bases short and J 1 base short, with 8 bases between. The CDR3 covers 14 residues. CDR3 in amino acids: CASSLFAENTEAFF. The CDR3 nucleotides are TGTGCCAGCAGCTTATTCGCAGAGAACACTGAAGCTTTCTTT. The full variable domain, rest sourced from reference TRBV7-2 and TRBJ1-1, is GAGVSQSPSNKVTEKGKDVELRCDPISGHTALYWYRQSLGQGLEFLIYFQGNSAPDKSGLPSDRFSAERTGGSVSTLTIQRTQQEDSAVYLCASSLFAENTEAFFGQGTRLTVV.

V gene TRBV7-9 combines with J gene TRBJ2-7, with D possibly TRBD1 on 6 matching bases. The CDR3 loop spans 15 amino acids. Germline V CDR1 and CDR2: SEHNR, FQNEAQ (reference sequence). V was cut by 1 base and J by 4 bases, with 14 bases left in between. CDR3 in amino acids: CASSLGVGTPYEQYF. CDR3 sequence (DNA): TGTGCCAGCAGCTTAGGGGTTGGGACACCGTACGAGCAGTACTTC.

The chain is built from TRBV10-2 and TRBJ2-7; the D gene is possibly TRBD1 (6 bases). The germline V gene encodes CDR1 WSHSY and CDR2 SAAADI. This CDR3 is 12 amino acids long. V lost 5 bases to trimming and J lost 2 bases, with 7 bases between them. The chain's CDR3 is CASSRTAYEQYF. CDR3 coding DNA: TGCGCCAGCAGTAGGACAGCCTACGAGCAGTACTTC.

This sequence joins TRBV11-3 and TRBJ2-7; TRBD2 matches at 8 bases. V dropped 5 bases and J dropped 4; count of bases not matched to a gene: 4. CDR1 SGHNT and CDR2 YENEEA come from the germline V gene. This CDR3 is built from 13 residues. The CDR3 protein is CASSLSGSYEQYF. The CDR3 DNA is TGTGCCAGCAGCCTGAGCGGGAGTTACGAGCAGTACTTC.

The rearrangement uses TRBV7-9 and TRBJ2-1; D might be TRBD1 (6 bases). The germline CDR1 and CDR2 sequences are SEHNR and FQNEAQ (reference sequence). The CDR3 has 13 residues. Trimming shortened V by 2 bases and J by 5 bases, and 7 bases separated the two germline ends. The CDR3 is CASSLRTDNEQFF. The CDR3 coding sequence is TGTGCCAGCAGCTTAAGGACAGACAATGAGCAGTTCTTC.

The V gene is TRBV19, the J gene TRBJ1-5; 8 nucleotides agree with TRBD1. V shed 7 bases and J 0 bases; nucleotides not matched to a gene: 5. This CDR3 is 15 amino acids long. Germline V gene data show CDR1 as LNHDA and CDR2 as SQIVND (reference sequence). The CDR3 is CASTQGAYSNQPQHF. The CDR3, as DNA: TGTGCCAGTACCCAGGGGGCATATAGCAATCAGCCCCAGCATTTT.

The chain has TRBV5-1 and TRBJ2-6; TRBD1 matches at 7 bases. From germline, CDR1 is SGHRS and CDR2 YFSETQ. The CDR3 spans 16 residues. The J segment lost 0 bases and the V segment lost 8 bases, leaving 8 bases of the junction unmatched. CDR3 loop: CASRTGAISGANVLTF. In DNA, the CDR3 is TGCGCCAGTAGGACAGGTGCTATCTCTGGGGCCAACGTCCTGACTTTC.

This rearrangement joins TRBV27 to TRBJ1-5, with 9 bases identical to TRBD1. From germline, CDR1 is MNHEY and CDR2 SMNVEV (reference sequence). This CDR3 contains 14 residues. J gave up 7 bases and V 6 bases, and 7 bases lay outside the gene matches. CDR3: CASSPTGGGQPQHF. The CDR3 DNA reads TGTGCCAGCAGCCCTACAGGGGGCGGGCAGCCCCAGCATTTT.

The CDR3 reads CASSVESAGNIQYF. Written as DNA, the CDR3 is TGTGCCAGCAGTGTCGAGTCAGCGGGGAACATTCAGTACTTC. The genes are TRBV2 and TRBJ2-4; 7 bases are a match to TRBD2. V was clipped by 4 bases and J by 7 bases; unmatched bases: 7. The CDR3 covers 14 residues. Germline V lookup: CDR1 SNHLY, CDR2 FYNNEI.

This chain joins TRBV5-1 and TRBJ2-3, with D possibly being TRBD2 (5 bases). Germline CDR1 reads SGHRS; CDR2 reads YFSETQ. CDR3 length equals 13 residues. With 4 bases removed from V and 3 bases from J, the gap between germline ends came to 9 bases. The CDR3 DNA reads as TGCGCCAGCAGCCCTCCGGGGACAGATACGCAGTATTTT. Protein product: CASSPPGTDTQYF.

V is TRBV6-1 and J is TRBJ1-6, with D possibly being TRBD1 (6 bases). The CDR3 has 15 residues. V lost 1 base, J lost 9 bases, and 13 bases lay in between. CDR1 is MNHNS, CDR2 SASEGT, per germline. As DNA, the CDR3 is TGTGCCAGCAGTGAAGGGCAGGGGAGGGCTTCACCCCTCCACTTT. Translated, it gives CASSEGQGRASPLHF.

The genes are TRBV11-1 and TRBJ2-1; TRBD2 matches 10 bases. CDR1 is SGHAT and CDR2 is FQDESV in the germline V gene (reference sequence). The CDR3 contains 16 residues. With 8 bases clipped from V and 7 bases from J, the junction kept 14 bases outside the gene matches. CDR3 in amino acids: CASSQIGLAGVNEQFF. For the CDR3, the DNA is TGTGCCAGCTCTCAAATCGGGCTAGCGGGAGTTAATGAGCAGTTCTTC.

The J gene is TRBJ2-7, the V gene TRBV28; TRBD2 matches 10 bases. From germline, CDR1 is MDHEN and CDR2 SYDVKM. CDR3 length: 15 residues. With V trimmed by 4 bases and J by 0 bases, 3 bases remained unmatched. In nucleotides, the CDR3 is TGTGCCAGCAGTTCAGCGGGAGGGCCCTCCTACGAGCAGTACTTC. This gives the protein CASSSAGGPSYEQYF.

The chain combines TRBV18 with TRBJ1-6; TRBD1 aligns across 8 bases. The CDR3 is 14 residues long. After removal of 5 bases from V and 8 bases from J, the junction contained 5 bases not matched to a gene. Germline V CDR1 and CDR2: KGHSH, LQKENI. CDR3 amino acids: CASSLQDRDSPLHF. The CDR3 DNA follows: TGTGCCAGCTCATTACAGGACAGGGATTCACCCCTCCACTTT.

The V and J genes are TRBV27 and TRBJ2-1; 12 nucleotides agree with TRBD2. This CDR3 has 16 residues. Trimming removed 5 bases from V and 4 bases from J; junction bases left unmatched: 6. Germline V lookup: CDR1 MNHEY, CDR2 SMNVEV (reference sequence). The CDR3 DNA follows: TGTGCCAGCAGTCCCACGACTAGCGGGAGATACAATGAGCAGTTCTTC. This encodes CASSPTTSGRYNEQFF.

The rearrangement uses TRBV5-1 and TRBJ2-5; D call uncertain. The CDR3 contains 13 residues. Germline V CDR1 and CDR2: SGHRS, YFSETQ. With 0 bases removed from V and 5 bases from J, the gap between germline ends came to 8 bases. CDR3 protein: CASSLDRSETQYF. The CDR3 DNA sequence: TGCGCCAGCAGCTTGGATCGTTCGGAGACCCAGTACTTC. Together with reference TRBV5-1 and TRBJ2-5, the CDR3 gives the full variable domain: KAGVTQTPRYLIKTRGQQVTLSCSPISGHRSVSWYQQTPGQGLQFLFEYFSETQRNKGNFPGRFSGRQFSNSRSEMNVSTLELGDSALYLCASSLDRSETQYFGPGTRLLVL.